This TCR beta chain was profiled in a study of human versus mouse CDR3 diversity and MHC coevolution (dated by TCRdb to the late 2010s). Broadly, across the study: According to reports, the immunoSEQ assay can detect one in 200,000 T cells and keeps multiplex PCR amplification bias to a minimum. Across mouse and human samples, the number of valid reads per sample ranged from roughly 5.5 x 10^6 to 1.7 x 10^7. Human naive CD4 T cell repertoires served as a reference for TCR selection on multiple MHC II alleles, compared against human-TCR-locus transgenic mice with single MHC II. Three healthy volunteer blood donors made up the human cohort, with one aged 30 to 40, one aged 40 to 50 and one aged 60 to 70 at collection.

Fluorescence-activated cell sorting was used to pull naive CD4 T cells, meaning cells that were CD45RO-negative and CD62L-positive, out of the PBMCs. From each donor, about 50 ml of fresh peripheral blood was taken, and Ficoll density centrifugation was then used to isolate PBMCs. Cells were sorted on a FACSAria III instrument, and every sample had a purity above 85%. Results and caveats for the whole study, not just this receptor: The largest TCR beta repertoire according to iCHAO1 estimates belonged to humans, at 1.5 million to 2 million clonotypes, a result attributed likely to selection by multiple MHC II molecules. On average, more CDR3 deletions and insertions were observed in humans than in mice, indicating greater exonuclease and TdT activity. Because human T cells were selected on six MHC II alleles, repertoire diversity in humans and mice was not considered directly comparable. Two of the three human donors showed the lowest clonal inequality scores among all compared groups.

About this clone itself: Its specific antigen is unknown. The record has no base qualities; no much larger clone is one base away.

Genomic DNA was extracted from the sorted cells using the QIAGEN blood and tissue kit and was quantified on a NanoDrop 1000. Deep sequencing and quantification of TCR alpha and beta chains were performed on the immunoSEQ platform by multiplex PCR of genomic DNA. As for the original processing: IMGT gene and region definitions were used to annotate TCR sequences. Out-of-frame rearrangements were taken as a proxy for the preselection repertoire and were compared with in-frame clonotypes. The iCHAO1 estimator provided with the immunoSEQ platform was used to estimate repertoire size. A Gini index based on the Lorenz curve was applied to in-frame amino acid clonotypes to measure clonal inequality. The intersect function of the R package tcR was used to count shared clonotypes, and the Jaccard index was used to score similarity. Frequencies of V, J and V-J usage were subjected to principal component analysis with the R prcomp function, without normalization. TCRdb's version of the immuneACCESS table is confined to in-frame rearrangements and falls short of the full clone set. An unresolved V gene accounts for under half of the shortfall where checked; the remainder is of unknown origin. V and J calls and clone size are those listed in that table; D and trimming were worked out from the DNA. The sample data list about 73,000 clones, and just under 95% of these were observed just once. The top ten clones comprise over 0.12% of the sample.

In the germline V gene, CDR1 corresponds to SGHDN and CDR2 to FVKESK. From the cysteine through the phenylalanine, the CDR3 covers 12 amino acids. Only the CDR3 part of the read is kept: 36 bases, read in frame from the first base. Relative to germline, V is 1 base shorter and J is 13 bases shorter, with 8 bases between their ends. Rearrangement joined TRBV14 to TRBJ1-6; matching of 6 bases hints at TRBD1 as the D gene. This TCR came from a person between 30 and 69 years old in good health. Sequences were obtained from naive CD4+ T cells from blood. The sample's cell subset or site label, decoded: CD45RO-negative CD62L-positive naive CD4 T cells. CDR3 sequence: CASSQAGAPLHF. The nucleotide sequence is given as TGTGCCAGCAGCCAAGCAGGGGCTCCCCTCCACTTT.